This T cell receptor (beta chain) was retrieved from a study of identical twins. Findings and caveats of the study: Clonotypes of the beta chain that were abundant in cord blood carried fewer insertions (memory repertoires showed none).

In regard to this clonotype: The antigen is unknown.

TCRdb reprocessed the 5' RACE reads with MiXCR, giving one entry per CDR3 protein. The sample has hundreds of thousands of distinct CDR3 sequences; around 12% are singletons. Germline V lookup: CDR1 KGHSH, CDR2 LQKENI. V dropped 1 base and J dropped 0 bases, with 9 bases sitting between them. The CDR3 consists of 15 residues. This sample also appeared in a second study, on yellow fever vaccine responses in identical twins.

The TCR originated in a woman aged 18-30 years in good health. V gene TRBV18 combines with J gene TRBJ2-5; maybe TRBD1 (6 bases). The sample taken for sequencing was PBMCs. The CDR3 loop reads CASSPLAGDQETQYF. CDR3 bases: TGTGCCAGCTCACCACTGGCAGGGGACCAAGAGACCCAGTACTTC.